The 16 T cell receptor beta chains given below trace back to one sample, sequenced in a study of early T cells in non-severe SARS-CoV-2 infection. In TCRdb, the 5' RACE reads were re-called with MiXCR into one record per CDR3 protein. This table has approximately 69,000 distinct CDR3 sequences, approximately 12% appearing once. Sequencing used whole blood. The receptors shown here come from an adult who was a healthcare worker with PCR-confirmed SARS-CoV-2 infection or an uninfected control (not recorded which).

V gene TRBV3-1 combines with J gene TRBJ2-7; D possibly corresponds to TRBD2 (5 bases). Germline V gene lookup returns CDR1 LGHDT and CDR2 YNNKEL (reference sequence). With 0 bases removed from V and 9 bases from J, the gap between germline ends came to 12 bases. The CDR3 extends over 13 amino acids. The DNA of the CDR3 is TGTGCCAGCAGCCAAGATAGGCCGGGGAGGCAGTACTTC. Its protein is CASSQDRPGRQYF.

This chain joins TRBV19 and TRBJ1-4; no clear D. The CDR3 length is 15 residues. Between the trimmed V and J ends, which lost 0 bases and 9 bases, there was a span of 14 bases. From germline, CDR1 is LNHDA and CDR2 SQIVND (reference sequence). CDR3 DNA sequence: TGTGCCAGTAGTATAGACCCTCGGCGGGCGAAAAAACTGTTTTTT. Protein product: CASSIDPRRAKKLFF.

The CDR3 reads CASSLDGSGGVTQYF. In DNA, the CDR3 is TGTGCCAGCAGCTTAGACGGTAGCGGGGGGGTGACCCAGTACTTC. The chain has TRBV11-2 and TRBJ2-5, with 11 bases matching TRBD2. The CDR3 has 15 amino acids. Germline V CDR1 and CDR2: SGHAT, FQNNGV. Germline trimming cut 0 bases from V and 7 bases from J; bases unmatched to any gene: 4.

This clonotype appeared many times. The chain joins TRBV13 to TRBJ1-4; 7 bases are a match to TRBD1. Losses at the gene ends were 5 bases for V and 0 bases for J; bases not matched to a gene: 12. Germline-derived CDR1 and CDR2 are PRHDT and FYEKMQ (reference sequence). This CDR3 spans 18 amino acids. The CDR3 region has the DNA TGTGCCAGCAGCACACGGGACAGTGAAATTTCAACTAATGAAAAACTGTTTTTT. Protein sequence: CASSTRDSEISTNEKLFF.

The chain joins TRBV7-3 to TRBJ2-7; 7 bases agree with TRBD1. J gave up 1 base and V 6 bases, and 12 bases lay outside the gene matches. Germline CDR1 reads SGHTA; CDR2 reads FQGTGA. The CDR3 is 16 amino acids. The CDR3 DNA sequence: TGTGCCAGCAGACACCCGGGACAGACGACTTCCTACGAGCAGTACTTC. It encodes CASRHPGQTTSYEQYF.

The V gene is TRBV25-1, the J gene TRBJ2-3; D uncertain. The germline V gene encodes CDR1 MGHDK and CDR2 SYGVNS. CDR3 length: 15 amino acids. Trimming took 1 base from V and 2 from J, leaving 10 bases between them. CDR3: CASSEFYGITDTQYF. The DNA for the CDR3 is TGTGCCAGCAGTGAATTTTATGGAATCACAGATACGCAGTATTTT.

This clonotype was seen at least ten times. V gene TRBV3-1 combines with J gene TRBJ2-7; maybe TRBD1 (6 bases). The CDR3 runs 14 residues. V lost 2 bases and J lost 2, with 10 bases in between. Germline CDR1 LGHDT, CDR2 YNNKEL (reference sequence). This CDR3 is CASSQSYRAYEQYF. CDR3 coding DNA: TGTGCCAGCAGCCAATCTTACAGGGCCTACGAGCAGTACTTC.

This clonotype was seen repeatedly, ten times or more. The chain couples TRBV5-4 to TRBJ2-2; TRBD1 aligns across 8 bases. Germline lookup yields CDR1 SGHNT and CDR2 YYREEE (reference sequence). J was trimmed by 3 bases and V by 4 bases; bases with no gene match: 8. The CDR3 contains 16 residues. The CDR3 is CASSPRGLSDTGELFF. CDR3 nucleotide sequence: TGTGCCAGCAGCCCCAGGGGGCTATCGGACACCGGGGAGCTGTTTTTT.

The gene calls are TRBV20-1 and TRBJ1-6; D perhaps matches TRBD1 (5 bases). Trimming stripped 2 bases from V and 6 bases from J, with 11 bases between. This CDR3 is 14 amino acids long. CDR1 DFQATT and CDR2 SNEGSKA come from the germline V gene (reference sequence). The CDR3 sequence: CSARRPGSNSPLHF. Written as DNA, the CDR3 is TGCAGTGCTAGAAGACCAGGGAGTAATTCACCCCTCCACTTT.

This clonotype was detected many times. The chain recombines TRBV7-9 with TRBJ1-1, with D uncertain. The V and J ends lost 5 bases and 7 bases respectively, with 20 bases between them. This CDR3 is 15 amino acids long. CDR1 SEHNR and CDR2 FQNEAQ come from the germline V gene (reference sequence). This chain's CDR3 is CASSHSGRVILEAFF. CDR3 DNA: TGTGCCAGCAGCCATTCAGGCCGAGTCATCCTTGAAGCTTTCTTT.

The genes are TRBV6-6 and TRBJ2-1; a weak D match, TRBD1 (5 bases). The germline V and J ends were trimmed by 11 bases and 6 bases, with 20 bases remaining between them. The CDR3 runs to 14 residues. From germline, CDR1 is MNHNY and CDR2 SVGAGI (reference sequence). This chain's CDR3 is CAGHSGRESNEQFF. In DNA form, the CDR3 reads TGTGCCGGTCACTCAGGCAGGGAAAGCAATGAGCAGTTCTTC.

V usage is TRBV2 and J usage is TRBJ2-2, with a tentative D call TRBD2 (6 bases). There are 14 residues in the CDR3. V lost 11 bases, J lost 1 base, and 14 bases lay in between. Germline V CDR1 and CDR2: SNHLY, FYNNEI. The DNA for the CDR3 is TGTGCCGGAGTCCCGGGACTGAACACCGGGGAGCTGTTTTTT. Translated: CAGVPGLNTGELFF.

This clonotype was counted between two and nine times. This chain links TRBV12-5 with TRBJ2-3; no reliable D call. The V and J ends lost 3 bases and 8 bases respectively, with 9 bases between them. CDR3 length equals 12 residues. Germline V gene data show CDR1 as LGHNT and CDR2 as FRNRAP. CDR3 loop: CASGFSSGTQYF. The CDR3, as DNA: TGTGCTAGTGGTTTTTCTAGTGGTACGCAGTATTTT.

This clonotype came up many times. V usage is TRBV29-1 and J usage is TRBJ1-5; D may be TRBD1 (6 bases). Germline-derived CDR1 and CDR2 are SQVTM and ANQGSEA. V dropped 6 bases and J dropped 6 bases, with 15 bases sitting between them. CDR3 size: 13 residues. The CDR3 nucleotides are TGCAGCGTGGCGTGGGGGGCGGGTCAGCCCCAGCATTTT. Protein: CSVAWGAGQPQHF.

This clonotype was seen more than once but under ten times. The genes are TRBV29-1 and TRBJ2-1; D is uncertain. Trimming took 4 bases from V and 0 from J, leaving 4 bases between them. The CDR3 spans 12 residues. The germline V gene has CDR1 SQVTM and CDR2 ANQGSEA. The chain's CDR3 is CSVASSYNEQFF. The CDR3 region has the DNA TGCAGCGTTGCAAGCTCCTACAATGAGCAGTTCTTC.

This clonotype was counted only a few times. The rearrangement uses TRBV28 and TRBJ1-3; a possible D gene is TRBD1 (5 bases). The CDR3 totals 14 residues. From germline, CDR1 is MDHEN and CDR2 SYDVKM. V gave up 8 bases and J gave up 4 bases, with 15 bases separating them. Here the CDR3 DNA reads TGTGCCAGCCGTGCTGGGGGTCCCGGAAACACCATATATTTT. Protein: CASRAGGPGNTIYF.